This T cell receptor beta chain stems from a study of shared clonotypes between healthy human individuals. Researchers ran the assay at a deep level. Under the authors' procedure: With immunoSEQ giving junction-only sequences and no quality scores, filtering differed. The repertoire was sequenced with immunoSEQ multiplex PCR; TCRdb's copy has only in-frame clones and lacks some. V and J calls and clone size are as listed in that table; D and trimming were resolved from the DNA. The sample has approximately 500,000 clones; about 85% are singletons. V lost 8 bases, J lost 4 bases, and 10 bases lay in between. This CDR3 contains 12 residues. Germline V gene data show CDR1 as KGHSH and CDR2 as LQKENI. With unsorted samples, genomic DNA was obtained from tens of millions of PBMCs.

The sample taken for sequencing was PBMCs. The receptor was derived from a woman aged 40 to 50 in good health. Some clones in this sample may be carry-over from other donors' samples. This chain joins TRBV18 and TRBJ2-3, with D unresolved. CDR3 sequence reads: CASKNGADTQYF. For the CDR3, the DNA is TGTGCCAGCAAGAACGGAGCAGATACGCAGTATTTT.